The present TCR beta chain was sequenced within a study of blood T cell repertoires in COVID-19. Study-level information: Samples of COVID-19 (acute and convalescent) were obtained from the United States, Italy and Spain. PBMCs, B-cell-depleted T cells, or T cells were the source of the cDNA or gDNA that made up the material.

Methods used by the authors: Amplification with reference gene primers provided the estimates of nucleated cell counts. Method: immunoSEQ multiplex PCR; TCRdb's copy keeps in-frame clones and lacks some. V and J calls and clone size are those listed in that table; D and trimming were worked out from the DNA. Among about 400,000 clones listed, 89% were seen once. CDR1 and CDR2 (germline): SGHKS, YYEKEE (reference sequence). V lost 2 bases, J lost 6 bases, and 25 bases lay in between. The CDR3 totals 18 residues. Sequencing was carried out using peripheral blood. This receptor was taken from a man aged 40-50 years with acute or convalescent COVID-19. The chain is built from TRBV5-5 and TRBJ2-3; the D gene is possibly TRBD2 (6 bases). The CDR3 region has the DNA TGTGCCAGCAGCTTACCCCCATCATCCGGGGGTTGGGCGGATACGCAGTATTTT. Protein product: CASSLPPSSGGWADTQYF.